Below, 9 T cell receptor beta chains from the same sample are listed, as sequenced in a study of siplizumab effects on memory and regulatory T cells. Produced via immunoSEQ multiplex PCR; TCRdb's table is partial and in-frame only. Found here are over 50,000 clones, 75% to 90% of them singletons; the top ten hold less than 4%. Sequencing was carried out using memory CD4+ T cells sorted from blood. Receptors originate from a human donor in good health.

V and J are TRBV7-9 and TRBJ2-1; possibly TRBD1 or TRBD2 for D (6 bases each). The CDR3 consists of 15 residues. Trimming left V 5 bases short and J 7 bases short, with 18 bases between. From germline, CDR1 is SEHNR and CDR2 FQNEAQ (reference sequence). Here the CDR3 DNA reads TGTGCCAGCAGCGTGATGGGGGGCCAGTGGAATGAGCAGTTCTTC. Amino acids: CASSVMGGQWNEQFF. The complete variable domain, with remaining parts taken from reference TRBV7-9 and TRBJ2-1, reads DTGVSQNPRHKITKRGQNVTFRCDPISEHNRLYWYRQTLGQGPEFLTYFQNEAQLEKSRLLSDRFSAERPKGSFSTLEIQRTEQGDSAMYLCASSVMGGQWNEQFFGPGTRLTVL.

The chain uses TRBV27 and TRBJ2-7; D not certain. The CDR3 is 16 amino acids. Germline CDR1 MNHEY, CDR2 SMNVEV (reference sequence). V dropped 0 bases and J dropped 2 bases, with 14 bases sitting between them. Here the CDR3 DNA reads TGTGCCAGCAGTTTATCCCCGGACCTAAGGGCCTACGAGCAGTACTTC. Protein product: CASSLSPDLRAYEQYF.

The chain carries TRBV27 and TRBJ1-5; D possibly corresponds to TRBD1 (6 bases). Germline assignment: CDR1 MNHEY and CDR2 SMNVEV (reference sequence). The CDR3 spans 14 residues. V was pared by 3 bases and J by 4 bases, with 10 bases between. CDR3 residues: CASSLGHPNQPQHF. CDR3 DNA: TGTGCCAGCAGTTTGGGACACCCTAATCAGCCCCAGCATTTT.

The chain joins TRBV7-8 to TRBJ2-7; tentatively, D is TRBD2 (6 bases). The CDR3 runs 16 residues. The germline CDR1 and CDR2 sequences are SGHVS and FQNEAQ. Trimming pared 5 bases from V and 3 bases from J, leaving 20 bases between. The CDR3, as DNA: TGTGCCAGCAGCCCAAGGAGGGACCCCTTTGGCTACGAGCAGTACTTC. Amino acid sequence: CASSPRRDPFGYEQYF. The full variable domain, with the rest looked up from reference TRBV7-8 and TRBJ2-7, is GAGVSQSPRYKVAKRGQDVALRCDPISGHVSLFWYQQALGQGPEFLTYFQNEAQLDKSGLPSDRFFAERPEGSVSTLKIQRTQQEDSAVYLCASSPRRDPFGYEQYFGPGTRLTVT.

In this sample, this clone turned up once. The chain is built from TRBV13 and TRBJ1-5; D may be TRBD1 (6 bases). CDR1 PRHDT and CDR2 FYEKMQ come from the germline V gene (reference sequence). V lost 5 bases and J 11 bases, leaving 16 bases between the germline ends. The CDR3 extends over 13 amino acids. Written as DNA, the CDR3 is TGTGCCAGCAGCGGCCGGGACACCCCTTCCCAGCATTTT. It specifies CASSGRDTPSQHF. The variable domain in full, completed from reference TRBV13 and TRBJ1-5, reads AAGVIQSPRHLIKEKRETATLKCYPIPRHDTVYWYQQGPGQDPQFLISFYEKMQSDKGSIPDRFSAQQFSDYHSELNMSSLELGDSALYFCASSGRDTPSQHFGDGTRLSIL.

The chain uses TRBV18 and TRBJ2-7; 9 nucleotides match TRBD2. J lost 5 bases, V lost 5 bases, and 7 bases had no gene match. CDR3 size: 14 residues. CDR1 KGHSH and CDR2 LQKENI come from the germline V gene. CDR3 DNA: TGTGCCAGCTCAAAAAGCGGGGGGTCCCACGAGCAGTACTTC. This gives the protein CASSKSGGSHEQYF.

The chain links TRBV19 to TRBJ2-2; weak D call: TRBD2 (5 bases). Per the germline V gene, CDR1 is LNHDA and CDR2 is SQIVND (reference sequence). The V end lost 6 bases, the J end lost 6 bases, and 11 bases lay between the germline ends. This CDR3 is built from 13 residues. CDR3 DNA: TGTGCCAGTAGCTCGGGGTTGGCCGGGGAGCTGTTTTTT. It yields the protein CASSSGLAGELFF. The variable domain in full, completed from reference TRBV19 and TRBJ2-2, reads DGGITQSPKYLFRKEGQNVTLSCEQNLNHDAMYWYRQDPGQGLRLIYYSQIVNDFQKGDIAEGYSVSREKKESFPLTVTSAQKNPTAFYLCASSSGLAGELFFGEGSRLTVL.

There are many counts of this clone. The J gene is TRBJ1-2, the V gene TRBV2, with 7 nucleotides matching TRBD1. Germline V gene lookup returns CDR1 SNHLY and CDR2 FYNNEI. V shed 10 bases and J 8 bases; nucleotides not matched to a gene: 10. This CDR3 is built from 12 residues. The CDR3 DNA reads as TGTGCCATTCTATTAAGGGACAGCGGCTACACCTTC. Its translation is CAILLRDSGYTF. Using reference TRBV2 and TRBJ1-2 for the parts outside the CDR3, the full variable domain is EPEVTQTPSHQVTQMGQEVILRCVPISNHLYFYWYRQILGQKVEFLVSFYNNEISEKSEIFDDQFSVERPDGSNFTLKIRSTKLEDSAMYFCAILLRDSGYTFGSGTRLTVV.

The V gene is TRBV10-3, the J gene TRBJ1-5, with D unclear. Germline V gene sequence: CDR1 ENHRY, CDR2 SYGVKD. Trimming stripped 1 base from V and 4 bases from J, with 14 bases between. The CDR3 has 16 residues. CDR3 nucleotides: TGTGCCATCAGTGAGTTTGAGTCCGGCGGGAATCAGCCCCAGCATTTT. Protein sequence: CAISEFESGGNQPQHF.